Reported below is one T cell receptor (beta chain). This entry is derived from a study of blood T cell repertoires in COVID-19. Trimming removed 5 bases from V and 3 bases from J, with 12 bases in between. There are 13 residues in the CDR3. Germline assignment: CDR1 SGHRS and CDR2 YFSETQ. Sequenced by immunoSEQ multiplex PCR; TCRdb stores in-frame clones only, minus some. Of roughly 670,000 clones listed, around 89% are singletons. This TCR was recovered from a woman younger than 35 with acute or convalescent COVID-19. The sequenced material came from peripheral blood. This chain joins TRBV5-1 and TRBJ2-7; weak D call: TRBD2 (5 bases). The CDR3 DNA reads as TGCGCCAGCAGGTGGGCTAGCTACTACGAGCAGTACTTC. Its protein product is CASRWASYYEQYF.